The 20 T cell receptor beta chains presented below share a single source sample, sequenced in a study of T cell responses to AZD1222 COVID-19 vaccine (dated by TCRdb to the early 2020s). Taken with the paper, the label for time point translates to: about 28 days (+/-7) after the second vaccine dose. Receptors were amplified or captured by the immunoSEQ multiplex PCR assay. TCRdb re-hosts the immuneACCESS table, in-frame sequences only. Its copies lack some clones; in the studies checked, an unresolved V gene accounts for under half of them, and the cause for the rest is not known. The sample data list around 100,000 clones, and around 85% of these were observed just once. Roughly 4.5% of the sample is in the top ten clones. Sample: peripheral blood, taken 28 days after the second AZD1222 dose. The source is an adult who received the AZD1222 COVID-19 vaccine.

The V gene is TRBV19, the J gene TRBJ2-1; no clear D gene. V dropped 2 bases and J dropped 6 bases, with 8 bases sitting between them. Germline CDR1 is LNHDA and CDR2 is SQIVND (reference sequence). The CDR3 spans 13 residues. CDR3 region: CASSISLLNEQFF. The CDR3 region has the DNA TGTGCCAGTAGTATATCTCTACTCAATGAGCAGTTCTTC.

The rearrangement uses TRBV7-2 and TRBJ2-1; unclear D gene. CDR3 size: 15 residues. Trimming left V 2 bases short and J 0 bases short, with 8 bases between. Germline V gene sequence: CDR1 SGHTA, CDR2 FQGNSA. This chain's CDR3 is CASSLLVVSYNEQFF. The DNA for the CDR3 is TGTGCCAGCAGCTTATTAGTGGTCTCCTACAATGAGCAGTTCTTC.

V and J are TRBV7-3 and TRBJ2-3; D is undetermined. The CDR3 loop spans 13 amino acids. CDR1 SGHTA and CDR2 FQGTGA come from the germline V gene. V was clipped by 5 bases and J by 5 bases, with 11 bases between them. Here the CDR3 reads CASSLHREDTQYF. The CDR3 DNA is TGTGCCAGCAGCCTTCACCGCGAAGATACGCAGTATTTT.

The chain carries TRBV3-1 (or the pseudogene TRBV3-2) and TRBJ2-7; D might be TRBD2 (6 bases). Germline V gene lookup returns CDR1 LGHDT and CDR2 YNNKEL (reference sequence). Trimming took off 1 base at V and 2 bases at J, with 12 bases between the two ends. The length of the CDR3 is 15 residues. The CDR3 DNA follows: TGTGCCAGCAGCCAAGGACGGGGGTCCACCTACGAGCAGTACTTC. Protein: CASSQGRGSTYEQYF.

The chain has TRBV7-3 and TRBJ2-1, with D maybe TRBD2 (9 bases). V was clipped by 2 bases and J by 8 bases, with 19 bases between them. From germline, CDR1 is SGHTA and CDR2 FQGTGA. The CDR3 has 16 residues. CDR3 protein: CASSLSGGGRVYEQFF. The CDR3 DNA follows: TGTGCCAGCAGCTTATCAGGGGGCGGGAGGGTCTATGAGCAGTTCTTC.

The CDR3 loop is CARSPGKSYEQYF. CDR3 bases: TGTGCCCGCTCCCCCGGGAAATCATACGAGCAGTACTTC. This rearrangement joins TRBV2 to TRBJ2-7, with D possibly being TRBD2 (5 bases). Germline V gene lookup returns CDR1 SNHLY and CDR2 FYNNEI. CDR3 size: 13 residues. V lost 11 bases and J lost 4, with 18 bases in between. The full variable domain, completed using reference TRBV2 and TRBJ2-7, is EPEVTQTPSHQVTQMGQEVILRCVPISNHLYFYWYRQILGQKVEFLVSFYNNEISEKSEIFDDQFSVERPDGSNFTLKIRSTKLEDSAMYFCARSPGKSYEQYFGPGTRLTVT.

The rearrangement links TRBV11-2 to TRBJ1-2; D is possibly TRBD1 (6 bases). CDR3 length: 14 amino acids. From germline, CDR1 is SGHAT and CDR2 FQNNGV. Trimming cost V 1 base and J 2 bases, with 8 bases left between them. The CDR3 is CASSLVQGNYGYTF. The DNA of the CDR3 is TGTGCCAGCAGCTTAGTACAGGGAAACTATGGCTACACCTTC.

The rearrangement uses TRBV29-1 and TRBJ1-1, with TRBD1 matching over 10 bases. Trimming took 3 bases from V and 3 from J; bases not matched to a gene: 4. Germline V lookup: CDR1 SQVTM, CDR2 ANQGSEA. This CDR3 is built from 14 residues. Written as DNA, the CDR3 is TGCAGCGTTGAGACAGGGGGCCCGGACACTGAAGCTTTCTTT. Translated, it gives CSVETGGPDTEAFF.

J is TRBJ2-1 and V is TRBV5-1; D may be TRBD2 (6 bases). The CDR3 is 15 residues long. Trimming took off 0 bases at V and 2 bases at J, with 9 bases between the two ends. Germline CDR1 reads SGHRS; CDR2 reads YFSETQ. CDR3 amino acids: CASSLASVTYNEQFF. The CDR3 DNA reads as TGCGCCAGCAGCTTGGCTAGCGTGACCTACAATGAGCAGTTCTTC.

J is TRBJ1-2 and V is TRBV24-1, with no clear D. Trimming removed 0 bases from V and 7 bases from J, with 8 bases in between. This CDR3 is 13 amino acids long. Germline assignment: CDR1 KGHDR and CDR2 SFDVKD. This chain's CDR3 is CATSDLGQAGYTF. CDR3 in DNA: TGTGCCACCAGTGATTTGGGGCAGGCTGGCTACACCTTC.

This clone showed up just once. V is TRBV5-1 and J is TRBJ2-7; 7 bases fit TRBD1. The CDR3 consists of 15 residues. Germline CDR1 reads SGHRS; CDR2 reads YFSETQ. V lost 2 bases, J lost 3 bases, and 8 bases stayed unmatched. CDR3 sequence: CASSFTGQLLYEQYF. DNA of the CDR3: TGCGCCAGCAGCTTTACGGGACAGCTGCTCTACGAGCAGTACTTC. The variable domain in full, completed from reference TRBV5-1 and TRBJ2-7, reads KAGVTQTPRYLIKTRGQQVTLSCSPISGHRSVSWYQQTPGQGLQFLFEYFSETQRNKGNFPGRFSGRQFSNSRSEMNVSTLELGDSALYLCASSFTGQLLYEQYFGPGTRLTVT.

This clone came up a few times. The rearrangement uses TRBV30 and TRBJ2-5, with D uncertain. V shed 1 base and J shed 1 base, with 13 bases lying between them. Germline values: CDR1 GTSNPN, CDR2 SVGIG (reference sequence). This CDR3 is 15 amino acids long. The DNA for the CDR3 is TGTGCCTGGAGTGGATCCTCCCGGAGCCAAGAGACCCAGTACTTC. It encodes CAWSGSSRSQETQYF.

This clone was recorded once. The rearrangement links TRBV2 to TRBJ2-1; tentatively, D is TRBD1 (6 bases). The CDR3 covers 13 residues. V lost 5 bases and J lost 9, with 14 bases in between. The germline CDR1 and CDR2 sequences are SNHLY and FYNNEI. CDR3 region: CASSSDRRSEQFF. The DNA for the CDR3 is TGTGCCAGCAGTTCGGACAGACGAAGTGAGCAGTTCTTC.

V is TRBV28 and J is TRBJ2-2, with TRBD1 matching over 8 bases. V gave up 6 bases and J gave up 7 bases; unmatched junction bases: 7. The CDR3 has 14 residues. Germline V gene lookup returns CDR1 MDHEN and CDR2 SYDVKM. CDR3 coding DNA: TGTGCCAGCAGGCGACAGGGGTCTAGCGGGGAGCTGTTTTTT. Translated: CASRRQGSSGELFF. The complete variable domain, with remaining parts taken from reference TRBV28 and TRBJ2-2, reads DVKVTQSSRYLVKRTGEKVFLECVQDMDHENMFWYRQDPGLGLRLIYFSYDVKMKEKGDIPEGYSVSREKKERFSLILESASTNQTSMYLCASRRQGSSGELFFGEGSRLTVL.

This clone was found once. This chain uses TRBV11-2 with TRBJ2-5; 11 positions agree with TRBD2. The J segment lost 1 base and the V segment lost 4 bases, leaving 2 bases of the junction unmatched. CDR3 length: 15 residues. Germline V gene sequence: CDR1 SGHAT, CDR2 FQNNGV. DNA for the CDR3: TGTGCCAGCAGCTCGCTAGCGGGGGGCCAAGAGACCCAGTACTTC. Its protein product is CASSSLAGGQETQYF.

This clone was seen a few times. V is TRBV29-1 and J is TRBJ1-1, with 11 bases identical to TRBD1. CDR1 is SQVTM, CDR2 ANQGSEA, per germline. V dropped 6 bases and J dropped 3; count of bases not matched to a gene: 6. The CDR3 contains 14 residues. The CDR3 sequence: CSVGTGGSYTEAFF. Written as DNA, the CDR3 is TGCAGCGTGGGGACAGGGGGATCATACACTGAAGCTTTCTTT.

The chain uses TRBV18 and TRBJ1-1; 7 nucleotides agree with TRBD1. V lost 3 bases to trimming and J lost 7 bases; unmatched junction nucleotides: 2. This CDR3 has 12 residues. The germline V gene has CDR1 KGHSH and CDR2 LQKENI. CDR3 bases: TGTGCCAGCTCACCCCGGGACAGTGAAGCTTTCTTT. It yields the protein CASSPRDSEAFF.

In its sample, this clone was seen a few times. V and J are TRBV5-6 and TRBJ1-3; no firm D call. The CDR3 runs 18 residues. Germline loops: CDR1 SGHDT, CDR2 YYEEEE. The V and J ends lost 2 bases and 0 bases respectively, with 18 bases between them. The CDR3 bases are TGTGCCAGCAGCTTTAGGTTGGCAGAGAGAAGCTCTGGAAACACCATATATTTT. Translation gives CASSFRLAERSSGNTIYF.

V usage is TRBV5-1 and J usage is TRBJ1-1; D unresolved. V was shortened by 0 bases and J by 6 bases, with 12 bases between the two germline ends. Germline CDR1 reads SGHRS; CDR2 reads YFSETQ. The CDR3 contains 14 residues. This CDR3 is CASSLGPLDAEAFF. The DNA for the CDR3 is TGCGCCAGCAGCTTGGGGCCACTGGACGCTGAAGCTTTCTTT.

V and J are TRBV19 and TRBJ2-1; D is undetermined. Germline V gene sequence: CDR1 LNHDA, CDR2 SQIVND (reference sequence). V gave up 4 bases and J gave up 7 bases, with 8 bases separating them. This CDR3 has 12 amino acids. In DNA form, the CDR3 reads TGTGCCAGTAGTACCAATATAAATGAGCAGTTCTTC. It yields the protein CASSTNINEQFF.